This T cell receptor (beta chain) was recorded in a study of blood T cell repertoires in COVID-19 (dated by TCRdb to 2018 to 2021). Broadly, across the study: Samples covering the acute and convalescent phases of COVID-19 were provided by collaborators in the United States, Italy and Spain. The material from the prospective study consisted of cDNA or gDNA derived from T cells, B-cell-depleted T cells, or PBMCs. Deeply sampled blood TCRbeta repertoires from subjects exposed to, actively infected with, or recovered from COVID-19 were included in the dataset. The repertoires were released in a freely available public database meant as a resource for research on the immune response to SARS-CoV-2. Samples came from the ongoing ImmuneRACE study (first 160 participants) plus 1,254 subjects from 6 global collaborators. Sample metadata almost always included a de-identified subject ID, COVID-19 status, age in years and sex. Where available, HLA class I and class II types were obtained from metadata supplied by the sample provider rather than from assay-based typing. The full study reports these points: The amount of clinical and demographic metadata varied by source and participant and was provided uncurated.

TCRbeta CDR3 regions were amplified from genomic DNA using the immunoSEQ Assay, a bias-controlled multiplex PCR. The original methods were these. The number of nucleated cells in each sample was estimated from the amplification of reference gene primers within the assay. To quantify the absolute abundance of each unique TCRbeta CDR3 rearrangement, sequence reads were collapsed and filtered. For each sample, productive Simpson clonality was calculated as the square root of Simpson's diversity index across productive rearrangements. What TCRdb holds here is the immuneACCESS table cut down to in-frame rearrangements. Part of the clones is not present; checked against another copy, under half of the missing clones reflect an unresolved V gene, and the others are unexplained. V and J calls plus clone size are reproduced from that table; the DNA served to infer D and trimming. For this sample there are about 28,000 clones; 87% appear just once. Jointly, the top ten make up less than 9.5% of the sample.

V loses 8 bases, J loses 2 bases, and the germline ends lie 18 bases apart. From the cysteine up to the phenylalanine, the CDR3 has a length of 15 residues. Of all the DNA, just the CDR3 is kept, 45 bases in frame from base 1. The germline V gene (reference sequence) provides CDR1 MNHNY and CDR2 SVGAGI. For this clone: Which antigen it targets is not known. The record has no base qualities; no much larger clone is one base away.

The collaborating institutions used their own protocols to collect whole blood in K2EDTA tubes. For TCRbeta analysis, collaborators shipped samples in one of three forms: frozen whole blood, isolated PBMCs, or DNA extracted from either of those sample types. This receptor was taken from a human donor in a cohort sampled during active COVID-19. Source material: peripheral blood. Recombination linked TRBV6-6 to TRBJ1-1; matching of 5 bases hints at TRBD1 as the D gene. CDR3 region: CASSPGGPPNTEAFF. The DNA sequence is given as TGTGCCAGCTCACCCGGGGGTCCCCCTAACACTGAAGCTTTCTTT.